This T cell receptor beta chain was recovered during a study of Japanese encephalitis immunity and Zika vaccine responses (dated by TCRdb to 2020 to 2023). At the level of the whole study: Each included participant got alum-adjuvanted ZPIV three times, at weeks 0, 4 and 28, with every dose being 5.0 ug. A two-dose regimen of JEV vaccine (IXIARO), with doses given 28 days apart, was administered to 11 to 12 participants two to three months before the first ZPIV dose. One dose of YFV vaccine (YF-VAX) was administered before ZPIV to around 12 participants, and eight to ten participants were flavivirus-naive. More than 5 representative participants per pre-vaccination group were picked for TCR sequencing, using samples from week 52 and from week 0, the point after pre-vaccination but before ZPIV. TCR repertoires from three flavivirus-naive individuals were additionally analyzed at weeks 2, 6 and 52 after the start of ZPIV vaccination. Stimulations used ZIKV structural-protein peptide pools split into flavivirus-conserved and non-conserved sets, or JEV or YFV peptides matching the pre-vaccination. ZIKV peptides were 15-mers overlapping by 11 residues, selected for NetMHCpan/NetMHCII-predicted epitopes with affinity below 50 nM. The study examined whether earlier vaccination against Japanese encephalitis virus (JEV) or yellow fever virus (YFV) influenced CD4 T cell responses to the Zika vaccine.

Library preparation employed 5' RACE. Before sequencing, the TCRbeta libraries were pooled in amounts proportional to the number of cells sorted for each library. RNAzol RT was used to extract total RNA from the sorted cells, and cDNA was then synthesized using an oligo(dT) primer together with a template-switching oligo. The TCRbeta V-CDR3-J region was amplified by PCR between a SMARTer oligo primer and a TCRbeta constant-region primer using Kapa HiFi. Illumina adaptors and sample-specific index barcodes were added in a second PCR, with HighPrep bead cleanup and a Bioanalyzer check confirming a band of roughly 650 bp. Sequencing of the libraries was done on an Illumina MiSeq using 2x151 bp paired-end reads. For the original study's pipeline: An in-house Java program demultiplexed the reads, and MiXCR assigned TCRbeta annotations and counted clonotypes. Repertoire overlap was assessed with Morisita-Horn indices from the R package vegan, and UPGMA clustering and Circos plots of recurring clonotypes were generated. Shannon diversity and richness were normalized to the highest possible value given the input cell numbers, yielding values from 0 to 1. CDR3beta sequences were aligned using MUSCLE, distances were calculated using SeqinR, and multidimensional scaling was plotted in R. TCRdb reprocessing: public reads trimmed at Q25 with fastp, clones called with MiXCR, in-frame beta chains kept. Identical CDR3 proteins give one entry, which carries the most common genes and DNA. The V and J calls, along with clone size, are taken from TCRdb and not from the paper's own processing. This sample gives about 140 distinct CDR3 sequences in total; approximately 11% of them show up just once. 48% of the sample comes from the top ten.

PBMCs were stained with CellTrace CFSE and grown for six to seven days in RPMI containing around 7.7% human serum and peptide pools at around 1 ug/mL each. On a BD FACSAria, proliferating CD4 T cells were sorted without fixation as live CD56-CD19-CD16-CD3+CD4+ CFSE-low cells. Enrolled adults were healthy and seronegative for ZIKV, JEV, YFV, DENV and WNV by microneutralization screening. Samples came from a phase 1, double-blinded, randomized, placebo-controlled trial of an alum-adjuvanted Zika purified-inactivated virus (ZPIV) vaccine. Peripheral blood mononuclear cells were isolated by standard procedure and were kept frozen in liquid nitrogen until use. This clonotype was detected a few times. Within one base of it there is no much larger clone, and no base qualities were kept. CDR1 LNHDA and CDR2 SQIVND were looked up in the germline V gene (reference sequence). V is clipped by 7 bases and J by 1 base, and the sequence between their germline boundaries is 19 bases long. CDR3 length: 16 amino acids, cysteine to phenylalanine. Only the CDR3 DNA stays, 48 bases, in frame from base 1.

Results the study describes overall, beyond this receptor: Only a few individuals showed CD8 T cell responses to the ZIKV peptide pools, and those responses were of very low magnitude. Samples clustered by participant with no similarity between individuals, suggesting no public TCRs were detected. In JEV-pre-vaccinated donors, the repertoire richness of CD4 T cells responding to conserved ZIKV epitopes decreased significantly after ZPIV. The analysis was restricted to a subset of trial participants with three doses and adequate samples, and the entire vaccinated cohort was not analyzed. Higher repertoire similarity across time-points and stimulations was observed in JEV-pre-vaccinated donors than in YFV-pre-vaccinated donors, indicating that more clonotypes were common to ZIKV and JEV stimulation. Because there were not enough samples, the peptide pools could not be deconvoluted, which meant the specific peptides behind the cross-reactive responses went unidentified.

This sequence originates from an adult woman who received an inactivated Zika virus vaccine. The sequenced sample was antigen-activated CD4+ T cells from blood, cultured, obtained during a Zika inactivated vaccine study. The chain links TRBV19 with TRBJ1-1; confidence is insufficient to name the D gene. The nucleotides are TGTGCCAGTACCTTTGACTCTGAGACCGAGAACACTGAAGCTTTCTTT. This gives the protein CASTFDSETENTEAFF. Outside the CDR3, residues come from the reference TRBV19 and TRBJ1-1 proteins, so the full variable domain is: DGGITQSPKYLFRKEGQNVTLSCEQNLNHDAMYWYRQDPGQGLRLIYYSQIVNDFQKGDIAEGYSVSREKKESFPLTVTSAQKNPTAFYLCASTFDSETENTEAFFGQGTRLTVV.